The clone carrying this T cell receptor beta chain was recorded a few times. No antigen is known for it. As to time point: persistent/refractory GD, antithyroid drugs over 5 years with positive TRAb. The authors made the TCR library using RNA they extracted from PBMCs. An endocrinology department in Xi'an, China, supplied the patients. Through Arm-PCR of CDR3 regions and iRepertoire HTBI primers, TCR beta libraries were built. TCRdb re-analysed the multiplex PCR reads in MiXCR, keeping a single row per CDR3 protein. The table has hundreds of thousands of distinct CDR3 sequences, around 21% seen once; the top ten hold 7.8%. V gave up 1 base and J gave up 7 bases, with 11 bases separating them. Germline V gene data show CDR1 as SGHAT and CDR2 as FQNNGV. This CDR3 spans 15 amino acids. The data belong to a study of regulatory T cells in long-lasting Graves disease. General study results and limits: Between persistent patients, a few thousand public clonotypes were shared, exceeding the 966 shared between new patients. TCR diversity was lower in persistent Graves' patients (versus newly diagnosed ones). TRBV28, TRBJ1-2 and TRBJ2-5 were segments that persistent disease favored.

Sequencing was performed on peripheral blood mononuclear cells (PBMCs), taken when the disease was refractory, from a patient treated with antithyroid drugs. The clonotype was recovered from a female donor with Graves disease. The gene calls are TRBV11-2 and TRBJ1-6; D is perhaps TRBD1 (5 bases). CDR3 bases: TGTGCCAGCAGCTTAGGCGACAGTCCGAATTCACCCCTCCACTTT. Its protein product is CASSLGDSPNSPLHF. The entire variable domain, with the rest obtained from reference TRBV11-2 and TRBJ1-6, is as follows: EAGVAQSPRYKIIEKRQSVAFWCNPISGHATLYWYQQILGQGPKLLIQFQNNGVVDDSQLPKDRFSAERLKGVDSTLKIQPAKLEDSAVYLCASSLGDSPNSPLHFGNGTRLTVT.